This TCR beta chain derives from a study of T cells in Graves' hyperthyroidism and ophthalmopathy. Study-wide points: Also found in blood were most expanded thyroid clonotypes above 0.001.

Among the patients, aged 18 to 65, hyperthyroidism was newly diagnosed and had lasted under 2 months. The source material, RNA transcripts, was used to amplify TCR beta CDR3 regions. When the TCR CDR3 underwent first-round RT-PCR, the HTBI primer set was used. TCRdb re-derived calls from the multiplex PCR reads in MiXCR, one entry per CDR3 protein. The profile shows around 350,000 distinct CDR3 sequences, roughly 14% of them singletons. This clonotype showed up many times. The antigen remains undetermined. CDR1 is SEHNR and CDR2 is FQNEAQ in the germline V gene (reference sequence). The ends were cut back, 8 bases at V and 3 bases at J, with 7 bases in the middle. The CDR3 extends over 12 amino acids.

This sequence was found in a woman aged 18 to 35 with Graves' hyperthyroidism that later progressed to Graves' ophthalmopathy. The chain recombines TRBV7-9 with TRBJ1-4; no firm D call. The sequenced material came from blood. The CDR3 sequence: CASGSANEKLFF. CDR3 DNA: TGTGCCAGCGGTTCCGCTAATGAAAAACTGTTTTTT. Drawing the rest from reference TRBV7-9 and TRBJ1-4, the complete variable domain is DTGVSQNPRHKITKRGQNVTFRCDPISEHNRLYWYRQTLGQGPEFLTYFQNEAQLEKSRLLSDRFSAERPKGSFSTLEIQRTEQGDSAMYLCASGSANEKLFFGSGTQLSVL.